Sequencing of this T cell receptor beta chain was carried out in a study of T cells after yellow fever vaccination (dated by TCRdb to the late 2010s). As for the study more broadly: Libraries from fractions with low cell numbers were prepared with the SMART-Seq v4 Ultra Low Input RNA kit. To follow T-cell clones before and after both primary and booster YFV17D yellow fever vaccination, bulk TCR alpha and beta repertoires underwent longitudinal sequencing. Two healthy male donors, one aged 18 to 30 and one aged 30 to 40 years, made up the cohort. Blood was drawn at multiple timepoints before and after primary and secondary immunization, with bulk PBMC replicates and cell subsets isolated.

This clonotype was counted ten times or more. Its antigen is still unknown. No much larger clone is present one base from it, and per-base qualities are unavailable. Per the publication, the treatment or condition label means: live attenuated yellow fever vaccine strain. At each blood-draw timepoint, two biological replicates of bulk PBMCs were obtained. PBMCs were isolated from peripheral blood using a standard Ficoll-Paque protocol. TriZol was used to extract RNA from bulk PBMCs, CD4 and CD8 fractions, and dextramer-positive and dextramer-negative fractions. Trimmed from V: 0 bases; trimmed from J: 4 bases; junction bases lacking a gene match: 8. Including the terminal cysteine and phenylalanine, the CDR3 comprises 17 residues. The kept DNA is CDR3 alone, 51 bases in frame from the first base. From a lookup of the germline V gene, CDR1 and CDR2 are MGHRA and YSYEKL. The paper as a whole reports these results and caveats: Computational filtering was required because FACS-sorted repertoires could contain abundant contaminating clonotypes from the bulk population. Compared with the primary T-cell response, the secondary T-cell response was weaker but faster, peaking on day 5 rather than day 15. A small share of clonotypes occurred in both CD4 and CD8 compartments, likely arising from convergent recombination. After the booster, most of the clones that had expanded following primary vaccination were detected again (around 97% of CD4 and more than 85% of CD8), which suggests that memory was broadly maintained. The study included only two donors, which limits how far the findings can be generalized.

Sequencing was performed on an Illumina NovaSeq 6000. Synthesis of TCR cDNA relied on 5'RACE template switching, a step that introduced a universal primer site along with unique molecular identifiers. Priming of cDNA synthesis was performed from both the TCR alpha and TCR beta constant segments. Library amplification used two PCR steps, and the second PCR step added sample barcodes and sequencing adapters. Sequencing of libraries was performed on Illumina HiSeq 2500 (2x100 bp) or NovaSeq (2x150 bp). The paper's data handling went like this. MIGEC was used to demultiplex reads and collapse the reads into UMI consensus sequences, and MiXCR was used for V(D)J alignment. Vaccine-responding clonotypes were identified with edgeR using replicate PBMC samples, with FDR below 0.01 and a log2 fold change above 5 up to day 15 being required. CD4 or CD8 identity was assigned to each bulk clonotype according to whether the clonotype was present at higher abundance in the sequenced CD4 repertoire or the sequenced CD8 repertoire. TCRdb reprocessing: public reads trimmed at Q25 with fastp, clones called with MiXCR, in-frame beta chains kept. Every CDR3 protein is listed once, alongside the most common genes and DNA of its rows. TCRdb's processing, not the authors', yielded these V and J calls. This sample is represented by hundreds of thousands of distinct CDR3 sequences; approximately 3.8% of them were singletons. About a quarter of the sample is held by the ten biggest clonotypes.

Rearrangement joined TRBV4-1 to TRBJ2-3; the junction holds 9 bases that match TRBD2. The sample in question was PBMCs, obtained on the day of the yellow fever booster vaccination. The clonotype was recovered from a man between 18 and 35 years old who received the YFV17D yellow fever vaccine. The nucleotides read TGCGCCAGCAGCCAAGAAGGAGGTAGCGGGGGTGCAGATACGCAGTATTTT. Translated, this is CASSQEGGSGGADTQYF.